This is a list of T cell receptor beta chains from one sample in a study of PD-1 blockade in mismatch repair-deficient tumors. Assay: immunoSEQ multiplex PCR; the TCRdb copy retains only in-frame clones and omits some. This sample has 9,000 to 10,000 clones; 75% to 90% occur once, and the top ten carry about 0.88%. Here the sequenced sample was PBMCs, taken 46 to 48 weeks after starting pembrolizumab. The receptors originated from an adult with mismatch repair-deficient cancer. CDR3s include the opening cysteine and the closing phenylalanine or tryptophan. A D gene is named only where the DNA matches it firmly. The size entry is marked missing in some rows and otherwise reads once, few, many or a size class.

size	V	J	D	DNA	CDR3
.	TRBV19	TRBJ2-6	TRBD2	TGTGCCAGTAGTATTGCGGGGGCTGGGGCCAACGTCCTGACTTTC	CASSIAGAGANVLTF
.	TRBV11-2	TRBJ2-3	.	TGTGCCAGCAGAGATAGTTCCAGGGATACGCAGTATTTT	CASRDSSRDTQYF
.	TRBV4-1	TRBJ1-3	.	TGCGCCAGCAGCCAAGATTTAGCCAACACCATATATTTT	CASSQDLANTIYF
.	TRBV29-1	TRBJ2-6	.	TGCAGCGTTGCCATGGGGACGGGGGAATCTGGGGCCAACGTCCTGACTTTC	CSVAMGTGESGANVLTF
.	TRBV7-9	TRBJ2-1	TRBD2	TGTGCCAGCAGCTTAATGGCGGGAGGGGGTGAGCAGTTCTTC	CASSLMAGGGEQFF
few	TRBV19	TRBJ1-1	.	TGTGCCAGTACTGGTTTGCGGAACACTGAAGCTTTCTTT	CASTGLRNTEAFF
.	TRBV18	TRBJ1-2	.	TGTGCCAGCTCACCATCGCCGGAGTATGGCTACACCTTC	CASSPSPEYGYTF
.	TRBV19	TRBJ2-7	.	TGTGCCAGTAGTACAGGGACTTGGTACGAGCAGTACTTC	CASSTGTWYEQYF
.	TRBV6-1	TRBJ2-1	TRBD2	TGTGCCAGCAGTGAAGCCGGCCTAGCGGCCAATGAGCAGTTCTTC	CASSEAGLAANEQFF
once	TRBV5-1	TRBJ1-3	.	TGCGCCAGCAGCTTGGGGACAACTGGAAACACCATATATTTT	CASSLGTTGNTIYF
.	TRBV14	TRBJ2-7	.	TGTGCCAGCAGCCAAGCCGGGACATCGGTATCTATGAAGCAGTACTTC	CASSQAGTSVSMKQYF
.	TRBV10-3	TRBJ2-1	.	TGTGCCATCAGTGAGTCACCGGGGAGGATTGAGCAGTTCTTC	CAISESPGRIEQFF
.	TRBV4-2	TRBJ2-1	TRBD2	TGTGCCAGCAGCCAATCCGGGACTAGCGGGAGCAATGAGCAGTTCTTC	CASSQSGTSGSNEQFF
.	TRBV28	TRBJ1-1	.	TGTGCCAGCAGGCGACAGGTCAACACTGAAGCTTTCTTT	CASRRQVNTEAFF
once	TRBV7-9	TRBJ2-2	TRBD1	TGTGCCAGCAGCCCCCGGACAGGGTCGGCCACCGGGGAGCTGTTTTTT	CASSPRTGSATGELFF
.	TRBV18	TRBJ2-7	.	TGTGCCAGCTCACCGCGACAGGCTTACTCCTACGAGCAGTACTTC	CASSPRQAYSYEQYF
.	TRBV4-1	TRBJ1-5	TRBD1	TGCGCCAGCAGCCAAGAAGGAGTGGGACAGGGGAATCAGCCCCAGCATTTT	CASSQEGVGQGNQPQHF